These T cell receptor beta chains were read from a single sample in a study of blood T cell repertoires in COVID-19. The assay was immunoSEQ multiplex PCR, and TCRdb's table has in-frame clones only and misses some. Here the sample spans 150,000 to 200,000 clones, approximately 88% being singletons. The source material was PBMCs or T cells enriched from blood (not recorded which). All receptors come from a woman aged 60 to 75 who had recovered from COVID-19. Each CDR3 is given with its conserved first and last residue. The D gene is left open where the match is weak. Part of the rows lack a size; the others show once, few, many or a class for expanded clones.

d_call	clone_size	v_call	j_call	cdr3_nt	cdr3_aa
NA	NA	TRBV5-1	TRBJ1-2	TGCGCCAGCAGCGTAGAATTAACAGGGCTCGGGTTGGGCTACACCTTC	CASSVELTGLGLGYTF
NA	NA	TRBV27	TRBJ1-2	TGTGCCAGCAGTGGGGCCGTAAACTATGGCTACACCTTC	CASSGAVNYGYTF
NA	NA	TRBV11-2	TRBJ1-5	TGTGCCAGCAGCTTGAATGGGGAGAATCCGCCCCAGCATTTT	CASSLNGENPPQHF
TRBD2	NA	TRBV7-9	TRBJ2-7	TGTGCCAGCATTCCCCCGGCGGGAGGTTGGTCCGAGCAGTACTTC	CASIPPAGGWSEQYF
TRBD2	NA	TRBV10-1	TRBJ2-2	TGCGCCAGCAGTGAGTTGGCGGGAGGCACCGGGGAGCTGTTTTTT	CASSELAGGTGELFF
TRBD1	NA	TRBV4-1	TRBJ1-2	TGCGCCAGCAGCCAAGAAGAGGACAGGGAACGGGGCTACACCTTC	CASSQEEDRERGYTF
NA	NA	TRBV6-5	TRBJ1-1	TGTGCCAGCAATGCCCTGGTCCCCCCGAGCACTGAAGCTTTCTTT	CASNALVPPSTEAFF
TRBD2	NA	TRBV5-1	TRBJ2-5	TGCGCCAGCAGCCCGCGGTTGGGGGGGACCCAAGAGACCCAGTACTTC	CASSPRLGGTQETQYF
NA	NA	TRBV10-2	TRBJ1-1	TGCGCCAGCAGTGCGACAGGCGCGCTGAACACTGAAGCTTTCTTT	CASSATGALNTEAFF
TRBD1	NA	TRBV5-5	TRBJ1-1	TGTGCCAGCAGCGGGTACAGGGGGCTGGGGGCTTTCTTT	CASSGYRGLGAFF
NA	few	TRBV24-1	TRBJ1-3	TGTGCCACCAGTGATGGGGACATAAACACCATATATTTT	CATSDGDINTIYF
TRBD1	NA	TRBV6-5	TRBJ2-7	TGTGCCAGCAGTTACTCCTCGGGACAGGTTTTCTACGAGCAGTACTTC	CASSYSSGQVFYEQYF
NA	NA	TRBV6-1	TRBJ2-1	TGTGCCAGCAGTGAAGCTGGGAGCCAGAATGAGCAGTTCTTC	CASSEAGSQNEQFF
NA	few	TRBV12-3/TRBV12-4	TRBJ1-2	TGTGCCAGCAGTCGTGACTATGGCTACACCTTC	CASSRDYGYTF
NA	NA	TRBV19	TRBJ1-6	TGTGCCAGTAGCCTACAGGGAACGAGAAATTCACCCCTCCACTTT	CASSLQGTRNSPLHF
NA	NA	TRBV5-1	TRBJ2-7	TGCGCCAGCAGTCCGGAAGGACAGAATTACTACGAGCAGTACTTC	CASSPEGQNYYEQYF
NA	NA	TRBV7-2	TRBJ2-1	TGTGCCAGCAGCTCAGGTGGGGGGGGCGGTGTCAATGAGCAGTTCTTC	CASSSGGGGGVNEQFF
NA	NA	TRBV28	TRBJ2-2	TGTGCCAGCATTGGACCAGCGGGCACCGGGGAGCTGTTTTTT	CASIGPAGTGELFF
TRBD1	NA	TRBV24-1	TRBJ2-5	TGTGCCACCAGTGATCCGCGGACAGGGGAGTACCAAGAGACCCAGTACTTC	CATSDPRTGEYQETQYF
TRBD1	NA	TRBV30	TRBJ1-2	TGTGCCTGGCCTACAGGGGACCACTATGGCTACACCTTC	CAWPTGDHYGYTF
TRBD2	NA	TRBV7-2	TRBJ2-1	TGTGCCAGCAGCTTAGGGGGTAGCGGGGGGTACAATGAGCAGTTCTTC	CASSLGGSGGYNEQFF
NA	NA	TRBV10-3	TRBJ2-7	TGTGCCGTCGGCCTTGGGCTGAAGGACTCCTACGAGCAGTACTTC	CAVGLGLKDSYEQYF
NA	NA	TRBV5-1	TRBJ1-5	TGCGCCAGCAGCTTCCGGGGGAGCAATCAGCCCCAGCATTTT	CASSFRGSNQPQHF
NA	NA	TRBV4-2	TRBJ1-2	TGTGCCAGCAGCCTCCGACAGGTAGCTAACTATGGCTACACCTTC	CASSLRQVANYGYTF